There are a few counts of the clone carrying this TCR beta chain. Antigen unknown. The CDR3 is 15 residues long. The germline gives CDR1 SGHVS, CDR2 FQNEAQ. Trimming took off 1 base at V and 9 bases at J, with 13 bases between the two ends. This record comes from a study of OX40 agonist ivuxolimab in advanced cancers. General observations from the study: Circulating CD4+ and CD8+ T cells showed clonal expansion by week 6 at 0.1 to 3.0 mg/kg.

Assay used: immunoSEQ multiplex PCR; TCRdb lists only in-frame clones, some missing. Of 60,000 to 80,000 clones detected, around 84% appear once; the ten largest clones hold about 1.1%. The chain joins TRBV7-8 to TRBJ1-6; no firm D call. The TCR comes from an adult with an advanced solid tumor such as melanoma, head and neck, liver or kidney cancer. This specimen was CD4+ or CD8+ T cells sorted from blood, taken in a trial of the OX40 agonist ivuxolimab. CDR3 nucleotide sequence: TGTGCCAGCAGCTTAGGGAGGGTTACTCCTTCACCCCTCCACTTT. Translating gives CASSLGRVTPSPLHF.